This TCR beta chain was observed in a study of a mutant IDH1 vaccine in newly diagnosed glioma. Looking at the study overall: The sex distribution of treated patients was about 62% male and around 40% female, with a mean age of around 43 years. Pretreatment consisted of radiotherapy, temozolomide, or both, with most receiving both.

Time point of the sample: week 23, last vaccination. With topical imiquimod, each dose of the vaccine consisted of 300 ug of mutant IDH1 20-mer peptide. This table comes from immunoSEQ multiplex PCR, and its TCRdb copy is limited to in-frame clones, with some not included. The sample includes some 80,000 clones, roughly 85% of them seen just once. In this sample, this clone turned up a few times. The antigen is not known. Between the trimmed V and J ends, which lost 0 bases and 4 bases, there was a span of 10 bases. The CDR3 is 15 residues long. Germline assignment: CDR1 MGHRA and CDR2 YSYEKL. The TCR sequence derives from a woman between 50 and 59 years old with glioma. The material was PBMCs, obtained from a glioma patient whose treatment included an IDH1 peptide vaccine. The chain uses TRBV4-1 and TRBJ2-1; D ambiguous. The CDR3: CASSQEWQQYNEQFF. Here the CDR3 DNA reads TGCGCCAGCAGCCAAGAGTGGCAGCAGTACAATGAGCAGTTCTTC.